The present TCR beta chain was sequenced within a study of Tregs in tolerant kidney transplant recipients. Whole-study findings and limits: Biological reproducibility was not directly addressed in this study.

Remarks on this clone: Its antigen is unknown.

Clones were read by immunoSEQ multiplex PCR, and TCRdb kept only the in-frame ones, dropping some. The data show roughly 45,000 clones, 91% seen once. Per the germline V gene, CDR1 is SGHRS and CDR2 is YFSETQ. CDR3 size: 14 residues. The chain uses TRBV5-1 and TRBJ2-5; possible D gene TRBD1, 5 bases. The J call may not be correct, given that the DNA end is closer to TRBJ2-7. Sequenced: Tregs from blood. This clonotype was obtained from a human donor in good health. Written as DNA, the CDR3 is TGCGCCAGCAGCACCAGGGCACAAGCCTACGAGCAGTACTTC. Translated, it gives CASSTRAQAYEQYF.